This T cell receptor (delta chain) was identified in a study of γδ T cells in repeated Plasmodium falciparum infection. Study results and caveats: Vdelta2-negative gammadelta repertoires appeared less diverse and less shared in Malian than Australian children.

Germline CDR1 and CDR2: TVYSNPD and GDNSRS (reference sequence). The CDR3 consists of 18 residues. Vgamma9/Vdelta2+ and Vdelta2-negative gammadelta T cells were flow-sorted from PBMC for bulk sequencing. This clone has a handful of counts. Its antigen is not identified. This sequence is one base from a far larger clone and is likely a read error. In the same sample, other DNA sequences code for this CDR3. TRG and TRD sequences were obtained from every sorted gammadelta sample. TCRdb fed the multiplex PCR reads into CATT to redo clone calling. The repertoire consists of around 82,000 delta-chain clones, with over 1.1% occurring once and the leading ten covering under 10%.

Input material: gamma-delta T cells from blood. This TCR was sampled from a pool of human donors (malaria-infected and uninfected, not separated). The chain uses TRDV3 and TRDJ1; 13 positions agree with TRDD3. The CDR3 bases are TGTGCCTTTAGTGTTCATACTGGGGGATACGGGTACACCGATAAACTTATCTTT. Its translation: CAFSVHTGGYGYTDKLIF.